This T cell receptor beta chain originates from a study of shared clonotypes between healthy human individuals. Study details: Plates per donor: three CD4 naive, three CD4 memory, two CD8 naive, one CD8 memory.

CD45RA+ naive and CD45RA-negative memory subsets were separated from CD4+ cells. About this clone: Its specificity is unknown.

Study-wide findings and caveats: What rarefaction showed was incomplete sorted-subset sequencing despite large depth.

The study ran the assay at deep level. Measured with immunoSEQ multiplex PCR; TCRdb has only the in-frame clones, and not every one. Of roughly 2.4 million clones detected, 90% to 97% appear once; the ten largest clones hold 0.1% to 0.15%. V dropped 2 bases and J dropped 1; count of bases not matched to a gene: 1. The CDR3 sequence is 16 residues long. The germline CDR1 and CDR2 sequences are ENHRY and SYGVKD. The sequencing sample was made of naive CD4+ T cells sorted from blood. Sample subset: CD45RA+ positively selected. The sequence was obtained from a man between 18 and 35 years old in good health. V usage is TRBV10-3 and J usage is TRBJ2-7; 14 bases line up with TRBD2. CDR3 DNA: TGTGCCATCAGTGAGGGACTAGCGGGGGGATCCTACGAGCAGTACTTC. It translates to CAISEGLAGGSYEQYF.